The 14 T cell receptor beta chains below were found in one sample sequenced in a study of shared clonotypes between healthy human individuals. Profiling relied on immunoSEQ multiplex PCR, and the TCRdb table lists in-frame clones only, not all of them. The sample contains millions of clones, roughly 94% of which appear only once. Specimen: naive CD4+ T cells sorted from blood. Subset here: CD45RA+ positively selected. The receptors stem from a man younger than 30 in good health.

The rearrangement joins TRBV11-2 to TRBJ2-5; 9 positions agree with TRBD2. CDR1 and CDR2 from the germline V gene are SGHAT and FQNNGV. CDR3 size: 14 residues. Trimming cost V 5 bases and J 4 bases; bases outside gene matches: 5. The chain's CDR3 is CASSRAGGLETQYF. In nucleotides, the CDR3 is TGTGCCAGCAGCAGAGCGGGGGGTTTAGAGACCCAGTACTTC.

The CDR3 loop reads CASSKQGNQPQHF. In nucleotides, the CDR3 is TGTGCCAGCTCGAAACAGGGGAATCAGCCCCAGCATTTT. J is TRBJ1-5 and V is TRBV18; TRBD1 aligns across 7 bases. The CDR3 covers 13 residues. Germline CDR1 is KGHSH and CDR2 is LQKENI. The trim removed 6 bases at V and 4 bases at J, leaving 3 bases unmatched.

The chain recombines TRBV29-1 with TRBJ1-4, with a possible D match to TRBD1 (6 bases). The CDR3 runs to 13 residues. Deletions cut 5 bases from V and 3 bases from J, with 10 bases between. Germline CDR1 and CDR2: SQVTM and ANQGSEA. CDR3 nucleotides: TGCAGCGTTATGACAGGCGCTAATGAAAAACTGTTTTTT. Its translation: CSVMTGANEKLFF.

V gene TRBV5-6 combines with J gene TRBJ1-6, with D unresolved. CDR1 and CDR2 from the germline V gene are SGHDT and YYEEEE. Trimming removed 7 bases at V and 9 bases at J, with 17 bases between. CDR3 length equals 14 residues. The CDR3 DNA sequence: TGTGCCAGCGCCTCAGCGGGTATCTTTTCACCCCTCCACTTT. Its protein is CASASAGIFSPLHF.

The chain recombines TRBV9 with TRBJ1-6; TRBD1 is a possible D gene (5 bases). The CDR3 totals 14 residues. Germline-derived CDR1 and CDR2 are SGDLS and YYNGEE. V was clipped by 3 bases and J by 10 bases, with 14 bases between them. The CDR3 loop reads CASSDGRGRSPLHF. The CDR3 DNA reads TGTGCCAGCAGCGATGGGAGGGGACGGTCACCCCTCCACTTT.

This chain connects TRBV10-3 to TRBJ2-3, with TRBD2 matching 15 bases. After removal of 6 bases from V and 0 bases from J, the junction contained 1 base not matched to a gene. Germline CDR1 and CDR2: ENHRY and SYGVKD. The CDR3 loop spans 16 amino acids. The CDR3 bases are TGTGCCATCAGAGGACTAGCGGGGGGGAGCACAGATACGCAGTATTTT. It encodes CAIRGLAGGSTDTQYF.

The rearrangement links TRBV30 to TRBJ2-7, with 8 bases aligning to TRBD2. The junction had 15 bases not matched to a gene; V was cut back by 2 bases and J by 0 bases. Germline values: CDR1 GTSNPN, CDR2 SVGIG (reference sequence). The length of the CDR3 is 18 residues. This CDR3 is CAWSTEGLEMGGSYEQYF. DNA for the CDR3: TGTGCCTGGAGTACCGAGGGACTAGAAATGGGAGGCTCCTACGAGCAGTACTTC.

The chain joins TRBV10-1 to TRBJ2-7; D ambiguous. Germline CDR1 reads WNHNN; CDR2 reads SYGVQD (reference sequence). Trimming stripped 6 bases from V and 6 bases from J, with 12 bases between. The length of the CDR3 is 12 residues. CDR3 sequence: CASSSSASEQYF. In nucleotides, the CDR3 is TGCGCCAGCAGCAGCTCAGCAAGCGAGCAGTACTTC.

This sequence joins TRBV1 and TRBJ2-5; the DNA was not compared with TRBD1, the D call given in the table. The J call may be faulty, since TRBJ2-7 better matches the DNA end. TRBV1 is a pseudogene segment. This CDR3 has 18 amino acids. The CDR3 coding sequence is TGCACCAGCAGCCCACGAGCTACCGGGGCCAGGGGCTCCTACGAGCAGTACTTC. This gives the protein CTSSPRATGARGSYEQYF.

V gene TRBV6-5 combines with J gene TRBJ2-7; 11 nucleotides align to TRBD2. Germline CDR1 MNHEY, CDR2 SVGAGI. The CDR3 length is 16 residues. Germline trimming cut 0 bases from V and 6 bases from J; bases unmatched to any gene: 7. CDR3 region: CASSYSHSGGASEQYF. The CDR3 coding sequence is TGTGCCAGCAGTTACTCTCATAGCGGGGGGGCCAGCGAGCAGTACTTC.

This clone was seen a single time. The gene calls are TRBV6-1 and TRBJ1-1; D might be TRBD1 (6 bases). This CDR3 contains 14 residues. With 6 bases removed from V and 1 base from J, the gap between germline ends came to 12 bases. CDR1 and CDR2 from the germline V gene are MNHNS and SASEGT. CDR3 DNA: TGTGCCAGCAGGAACAGGGCGGAGAACACTGAAGCTTTCTTT. Translated, it gives CASRNRAENTEAFF.

The chain employs TRBV10-3 and TRBJ1-5, with a possible D match to TRBD1 (5 bases). V was pared by 6 bases and J by 7 bases, with 13 bases between. This CDR3 spans 13 amino acids. CDR1 is ENHRY and CDR2 is SYGVKD in the germline V gene. The CDR3 DNA reads as TGTGCCATCAGCGATGTGGGGCGACAGCCCCAGCATTTT. It yields the protein CAISDVGRQPQHF.

V usage is TRBV19 and J usage is TRBJ1-1; 8 bases agree with TRBD1. The CDR3 sequence is 16 residues long. The germline gives CDR1 LNHDA, CDR2 SQIVND (reference sequence). The J segment lost 4 bases and the V segment lost 3 bases, leaving 10 bases of the junction unmatched. In DNA, the CDR3 is TGTGCCAGTAGTATTATTGGGACAGGTGCTTTCACTGAAGCTTTCTTT. Its translation is CASSIIGTGAFTEAFF.

The DNA for the CDR3 is TGTGCCAGCTCACCACTCCCAGGGGGCTCAGACATTCAGTACTTC. Amino acid sequence: CASSPLPGGSDIQYF. The chain combines TRBV18 with TRBJ2-4; 8 bases are a match to TRBD1. V was pared by 1 base and J by 8 bases, with 7 bases of the junction left unmatched. Germline V gives CDR1 KGHSH, CDR2 LQKENI. This CDR3 is 15 amino acids long.